The 9 T cell receptor beta chains below were found in one sample sequenced in a study of CD8+CD57+ T cells in acquired aplastic anemia. TCR beta VDJ and CDR3 profiles were obtained from a genomic DNA template. TCRdb re-derived calls from the reads in MiXCR, one entry per CDR3 protein. The sample lists 55,000 to 80,000 distinct CDR3 sequences, around 50% occurring once. The specimen was sorted CD4+, CD8+, or CD8+CD57+ T cells (not recorded which) from PBMCs. The receptors shown here come from a human donor in good health, serving as a control.

V is TRBV7-9 and J is TRBJ1-6; D not resolved. CDR1 and CDR2 from the germline V gene are SEHNR and FQNEAQ (reference sequence). The CDR3 spans 13 residues. Trimming removed 6 bases from V and 8 bases from J, with 11 bases in between. CDR3 nucleotides: TGTGCCAGCAGTCCCGGGTACGATTCACCCCTCCACTTT. Translating gives CASSPGYDSPLHF.

This sequence joins TRBV7-8 and TRBJ2-3; D uncertain. The germline CDR1 and CDR2 sequences are SGHVS and FQNEAQ. The length of the CDR3 is 16 residues. Trimming cost V 7 bases and J 2 bases, with 19 bases left between them. The DNA for the CDR3 is TGTGCCAGCAAGGTAGAGGCAAGAAGGTACACAGATACGCAGTATTTT. This sequence encodes CASKVEARRYTDTQYF. Based on the CDR3 plus reference TRBV7-8 and TRBJ2-3, the full variable domain is GAGVSQSPRYKVAKRGQDVALRCDPISGHVSLFWYQQALGQGPEFLTYFQNEAQLDKSGLPSDRFFAERPEGSVSTLKIQRTQQEDSAVYLCASKVEARRYTDTQYFGPGTRLTVL.

This clonotype has a count of ten or more. CDR3 coding DNA: TGTGCCATCAGAACCCGAGACTGGGACTACGAGCAGTACTTC. It encodes CAIRTRDWDYEQYF. This chain connects TRBV10-3 to TRBJ2-7; no reliable D call. V lost 6 bases, J lost 3 bases, and 15 bases lay in between. Germline CDR1 reads ENHRY; CDR2 reads SYGVKD. The CDR3 totals 14 residues.

The V gene is TRBV20-1, the J gene TRBJ1-1; maybe TRBD1 (5 bases). Trimming took off 0 bases at V and 0 bases at J, with 8 bases between the two ends. Germline CDR1 reads DFQATT; CDR2 reads SNEGSKA (reference sequence). This CDR3 region has 14 residues. The CDR3 here is CSAREGVLNTEAFF. CDR3 DNA sequence: TGCAGTGCTAGAGAGGGGGTCCTGAACACTGAAGCTTTCTTT.

This chain uses TRBV10-1 with TRBJ1-6, with a weak D call TRBD1 (6 bases). This CDR3 is built from 15 residues. Trimming removed 6 bases from V and 10 bases from J, with 19 bases in between. Germline CDR1 WNHNN, CDR2 SYGVQD (reference sequence). The DNA of the CDR3 is TGCGCCAGCAGCCAGTTACAGGGTTTCATCTCACCCCTCCACTTT. This translates into CASSQLQGFISPLHF.

This clonotype was detected many times. The chain recombines TRBV25-1 with TRBJ1-1; D is uncertain. The length of the CDR3 is 15 residues. The ends were cut back, 4 bases at V and 5 bases at J, with 17 bases in the middle. Germline V gene sequence: CDR1 MGHDK, CDR2 SYGVNS. CDR3 coding DNA: TGTGCCAGCAGTGGGCGGAAGGTGGGGTCAACTGAAGCTTTCTTT. Translation: CASSGRKVGSTEAFF.

This clonotype was observed many times. V is TRBV7-9 and J is TRBJ1-1, with a weak D call TRBD1 (5 bases). The CDR3 is made up of 14 amino acids. Per the germline V gene, CDR1 is SEHNR and CDR2 is FQNEAQ (reference sequence). Trimming cost V 1 base and J 4 bases, with 10 bases left between them. The CDR3 bases are TGTGCCAGCAGCTTAGGCAGGGCTGTCACTGAAGCTTTCTTT. Its protein product is CASSLGRAVTEAFF.

Only a few counts were recorded for this clonotype. The chain is built from TRBV9 and TRBJ2-1; D may be TRBD1 (5 bases). The CDR3 has 12 amino acids. With 1 base removed from V and 7 bases from J, the gap between germline ends came to 6 bases. Germline CDR1 and CDR2: SGDLS and YYNGEE. In DNA form, the CDR3 reads TGTGCCAGCAGCGTAAAGGGGAATGAGCAGTTCTTC. Protein product: CASSVKGNEQFF. The complete variable domain, with remaining parts taken from reference TRBV9 and TRBJ2-1, reads DSGVTQTPKHLITATGQRVTLRCSPRSGDLSVYWYQQSLDQGLQFLIQYYNGEERAKGNILERFSAQQFPDLHSELNLSSLELGDSALYFCASSVKGNEQFFGPGTRLTVL.

This clonotype was detected ten times or more. The chain couples TRBV14 to TRBJ2-5, with 8 bases identical to TRBD1. J was trimmed by 4 bases and V by 0 bases; bases with no gene match: 7. Germline V CDR1 and CDR2: SGHDN, FVKESK. The CDR3 contains 16 residues. The CDR3 loop reads CASSQDPTGDGETQYF. The CDR3 coding sequence is TGTGCCAGCAGCCAAGATCCGACAGGGGACGGAGAGACCCAGTACTTC.